These 32 T cell receptor beta chains were all obtained from the same sample, sequenced in a study of T cell responses to AZD1222 COVID-19 vaccine. Generated by immunoSEQ multiplex PCR, the TCRdb table keeps only in-frame clones and is missing some. Of roughly 190,000 clones in the sample, around 90% were seen once. Sequenced here: peripheral blood, sampled on day 0 of AZD1222 vaccination. The receptors shown here come from an adult in good health.

The rearrangement uses TRBV27 and TRBJ1-4, with no clear D. There are 15 residues in the CDR3. Trimming shortened V by 6 bases and J by 4 bases, and 15 bases separated the two germline ends. Germline CDR1 is MNHEY and CDR2 is SMNVEV (reference sequence). Here the CDR3 reads CASSLTQSRNEKLFF. The CDR3 nucleotides are TGTGCCAGCAGCCTTACCCAAAGTCGTAATGAAAAACTGTTTTTT. Complete variable domain (other parts from reference TRBV27 and TRBJ1-4): EAQVTQNPRYLITVTGKKLTVTCSQNMNHEYMSWYRQDPGLGLRQIYYSMNVEVTDKGDVPEGYKVSRKEKRNFPLILESPSPNQTSLYFCASSLTQSRNEKLFFGSGTQLSVL.

This sequence joins TRBV9 and TRBJ1-2, with unresolved D. Trimming took off 0 bases at V and 0 bases at J, with 15 bases between the two ends. Germline values: CDR1 SGDLS, CDR2 YYNGEE. The CDR3 length is 17 residues. CDR3 sequence: CASSVEGGGLSNYGYTF. The DNA for the CDR3 is TGTGCCAGCAGCGTAGAGGGAGGAGGACTCTCTAACTATGGCTACACCTTC.

This clone showed up just once. The chain has TRBV28 and TRBJ2-1; D remains unclear. The V gene lost 6 bases and the J gene lost 15 bases, with 15 bases spanning the gap. This CDR3 contains 11 residues. CDR1 is MDHEN, CDR2 SYDVKM, per germline. In nucleotides, the CDR3 is TGTGCCAGCAGCCAAGGCCTGGTTTTGTTCTTC. It specifies CASSQGLVLFF. The full variable domain, rest sourced from reference TRBV28 and TRBJ2-1, is DVKVTQSSRYLVKRTGEKVFLECVQDMDHENMFWYRQDPGLGLRLIYFSYDVKMKEKGDIPEGYSVSREKKERFSLILESASTNQTSMYLCASSQGLVLFFGPGTRLTVL.

The chain is built from TRBV6-5 and TRBJ2-3; 11 nucleotides agree with TRBD2. The CDR3 spans 16 residues. The J segment lost 6 bases and the V segment lost 0 bases, leaving 5 bases of the junction unmatched. The germline V gene encodes CDR1 MNHEY and CDR2 SVGAGI. The CDR3 region is CASSYSGTSGFDTQYF. The CDR3 DNA reads as TGTGCCAGCAGTTACTCCGGGACTAGCGGTTTCGATACGCAGTATTTT.

The chain couples TRBV5-4 to TRBJ2-3; D might be TRBD1 (6 bases). CDR3 length: 20 residues. Germline V lookup: CDR1 SGHNT, CDR2 YYREEE (reference sequence). Trimming left V 4 bases short and J 3 bases short, with 30 bases between. This CDR3 is CASSLPRGAEPRHRTDTQYF. For the CDR3, the DNA is TGTGCCAGCAGCCTGCCCAGGGGTGCCGAGCCTCGGCACCGTACAGATACGCAGTATTTT.

V usage is TRBV5-6 and J usage is TRBJ2-7; D ambiguous. Germline assignment: CDR1 SGHDT and CDR2 YYEEEE. Trimming pared 0 bases from V and 4 bases from J, leaving 8 bases between. This CDR3 region has 13 residues. CDR3: CASSLGAKYEQYF. DNA for the CDR3: TGTGCCAGCAGCTTGGGAGCGAAATACGAGCAGTACTTC.

V is TRBV4-1 and J is TRBJ1-1; no clear D gene. The CDR3 contains 16 residues. Per the germline V gene, CDR1 is MGHRA and CDR2 is YSYEKL. Trimming took 1 base from V and 3 from J, leaving 15 bases between them. As DNA, the CDR3 is TGCGCCAGCAGCCAAGCCCTCGGGGAGCTCTACACTGAAGCTTTCTTT. This gives the protein CASSQALGELYTEAFF.

This clone was seen only once. This chain joins TRBV19 and TRBJ2-2, with no clear D. V was clipped by 0 bases and J by 6 bases, with 11 bases between them. The CDR3 has 15 residues. Per the germline V gene, CDR1 is LNHDA and CDR2 is SQIVND (reference sequence). The CDR3 DNA sequence: TGTGCCAGTAGTATAGATACGGGCCCACCCGGGGAGCTGTTTTTT. It yields the protein CASSIDTGPPGELFF.

V gene TRBV7-8 combines with J gene TRBJ2-6; 9 bases line up with TRBD1. Losses at the gene ends were 6 bases for V and 0 bases for J; bases not matched to a gene: 3. The germline gives CDR1 SGHVS, CDR2 FQNEAQ. The CDR3 totals 16 residues. The chain's CDR3 is CASRQGAYSGANVLTF. The DNA for the CDR3 is TGTGCCAGCAGACAGGGGGCCTACTCTGGGGCCAACGTCCTGACTTTC.

The chain uses TRBV2 and TRBJ1-2; TRBD1 is a possible D gene (6 bases). V lost 5 bases and J lost 4, with 17 bases in between. This CDR3 spans 15 amino acids. In germline, CDR1 is SNHLY, CDR2 FYNNEI. The CDR3 loop is CASSLQGSLSYGYTF. Here the CDR3 DNA reads TGTGCCAGCAGTCTACAGGGCTCGCTTAGCTATGGCTACACCTTC.

This clone was seen a handful of times. The V call is TRBV7-2, the J call TRBJ2-1; 7 bases align to TRBD2. After removal of 4 bases from V and 2 bases from J, the junction contained 11 bases not matched to a gene. Germline CDR1 is SGHTA and CDR2 is FQGNSA. The length of the CDR3 is 17 residues. The CDR3 DNA sequence: TGTGCCAGCAGCTCACCGTCCGGGGCGGGGGCCTACAATGAGCAGTTCTTC. Protein sequence: CASSSPSGAGAYNEQFF.

V usage is TRBV7-9 and J usage is TRBJ2-5; possibly TRBD1 for D (6 bases). This CDR3 is 13 amino acids long. V was cut by 5 bases and J by 5 bases, with 12 bases left in between. In germline, CDR1 is SEHNR, CDR2 FQNEAQ (reference sequence). Here the CDR3 reads CASSPGQTETQYF. Written as DNA, the CDR3 is TGTGCCAGCAGCCCTGGACAGACGGAGACCCAGTACTTC. The full variable domain, in which reference TRBV7-9 and TRBJ2-5 provide the parts outside the CDR3, is DTGVSQNPRHKITKRGQNVTFRCDPISEHNRLYWYRQTLGQGPEFLTYFQNEAQLEKSRLLSDRFSAERPKGSFSTLEIQRTEQGDSAMYLCASSPGQTETQYFGPGTRLLVL.

The V and J genes are TRBV6-4 and TRBJ2-7; 7 nucleotides align to TRBD2. The germline CDR1 and CDR2 sequences are MRHNA and SNTAGT. V trimming: 6 bases; J trimming: 2 bases; junction bases outside the gene matches: 7. This CDR3 spans 14 amino acids. The CDR3 region has the DNA TGTGCCAGCAGACTTGGGGAGGGTCCCTACGAGCAGTACTTC. Translating gives CASRLGEGPYEQYF.

This chain uses TRBV7-3 with TRBJ1-2; the match to TRBD1 covers 8 bases. The CDR3 length is 13 residues. Germline V CDR1 and CDR2: SGHTA, FQGTGA. V lost 4 bases, J lost 7 bases, and 5 bases stayed unmatched. The CDR3 spells CASSSQGAAGYTF. The CDR3 DNA reads as TGTGCCAGCAGCTCCCAGGGGGCGGCTGGCTACACCTTC.

The rearrangement links TRBV5-8 to TRBJ2-1, with TRBD2 as a possible D gene (5 bases). The germline V gene has CDR1 SGHTS and CDR2 YDEGEE. V shed 10 bases and J shed 10 bases, with 12 bases lying between them. The CDR3 length is 10 residues. CDR3 bases: TGTGCCCCCCTCCGGAGGGAGCAGTTCTTC. Amino acids: CAPLRREQFF. Combining the CDR3 with reference TRBV5-8 and TRBJ2-1 gives the whole variable domain EAGVTQSPTHLIKTRGQQATLRCSPISGHTSVYWYQQALGLGLQFLLWYDEGEERNRGNFPPRFSGRQFPNYSSELNVNALELEDSALYLCAPLRREQFFGPGTRLTVL.

The J gene is TRBJ1-6, the V gene TRBV2; 7 nucleotides match TRBD1. The CDR3 consists of 15 residues. From germline, CDR1 is SNHLY and CDR2 FYNNEI. Trimming took 3 bases from V and 10 from J; bases not matched to a gene: 9. For the CDR3, the DNA is TGTGCCAGCAGTGATGTGGGAGGGGGCGAGTCACCCCTCCACTTT. Amino acid sequence: CASSDVGGGESPLHF.

The rearrangement links TRBV7-3 to TRBJ2-7, with TRBD1 identical over 9 bases. This CDR3 is built from 15 residues. Germline CDR1 is SGHTA and CDR2 is FQGTGA. V shed 5 bases and J 4 bases; nucleotides not matched to a gene: 9. The CDR3 DNA is TGTGCCAGCAGCCCTTCTCCGGGACAGGGTTACGAGCAGTACTTC. It yields the protein CASSPSPGQGYEQYF. The variable domain in full, with the rest retrieved from reference TRBV7-3 and TRBJ2-7, is GAGVSQTPSNKVTEKGKYVELRCDPISGHTALYWYRQSLGQGPEFLIYFQGTGAADDSGLPNDRFFAVRPEGSVSTLKIQRTERGDSAVYLCASSPSPGQGYEQYFGPGTRLTVT.

This chain joins TRBV18 and TRBJ1-5; a weak D match, TRBD1 (6 bases). The V gene lost 6 bases and the J gene lost 0 bases, with 18 bases spanning the gap. Per the germline V gene, CDR1 is KGHSH and CDR2 is LQKENI. This CDR3 contains 17 residues. The CDR3 reads CASSPTGGANSNQPQHF. For the CDR3, the DNA is TGTGCCAGCTCCCCAACGGGGGGGGCAAATAGCAATCAGCCCCAGCATTTT. The entire variable domain, with the rest obtained from reference TRBV18 and TRBJ1-5, is as follows: NAGVMQNPRHLVRRRGQEARLRCSPMKGHSHVYWYRQLPEEGLKFMVYLQKENIIDESGMPKERFSAEFPKEGPSILRIQQVVRGDSAAYFCASSPTGGANSNQPQHFGDGTRLSIL.

The chain combines TRBV28 with TRBJ1-2; 8 nucleotides align to TRBD1. V was clipped by 5 bases and J by 8 bases; unmatched bases: 7. The length of the CDR3 is 13 residues. Germline CDR1 reads MDHEN; CDR2 reads SYDVKM. In nucleotides, the CDR3 is TGTGCCAGCAGTCGGGACAGGTCTTTGGGCTACACCTTC. Translation gives CASSRDRSLGYTF.

About this clone: This sample includes further DNA sequences coding for the same CDR3. V and J are TRBV2 and TRBJ1-3; D remains unclear. This CDR3 region has 14 residues. CDR1 is SNHLY, CDR2 FYNNEI, per germline. V was cut by 4 bases and J by 0 bases, with 7 bases left in between. The CDR3 DNA sequence: TGTGCCAGCAGTGCTTCCAGCTCTGGAAACACCATATATTTT. Encoded protein: CASSASSSGNTIYF.

This clone came up once. The chain has TRBV5-1 and TRBJ2-2; weak D call: TRBD2 (6 bases). The V end lost 5 bases, the J end lost 4 bases, and 15 bases lay between the germline ends. There are 15 residues in the CDR3. Germline V gene lookup returns CDR1 SGHRS and CDR2 YFSETQ. CDR3 coding DNA: TGCGCCAGCAGGGGGGGTTATCAATCCACCGGGGAGCTGTTTTTT. It yields the protein CASRGGYQSTGELFF.

This chain links TRBV9 with TRBJ1-6; the match to TRBD1 covers 9 bases. The germline CDR1 and CDR2 sequences are SGDLS and YYNGEE. The CDR3 totals 15 residues. V shed 4 bases and J 4 bases; nucleotides not matched to a gene: 3. The CDR3 bases are TGTGCCAGCAGCCGGGACAGGGAATATAATTCACCCCTCCACTTT. It encodes CASSRDREYNSPLHF.

The chain uses TRBV27 and TRBJ1-1, with a weak D call TRBD1 (5 bases). Germline lookup yields CDR1 MNHEY and CDR2 SMNVEV (reference sequence). The CDR3 is 14 residues long. Between the trimmed V and J ends, which lost 6 bases and 0 bases, there was a span of 11 bases. The CDR3 nucleotides are TGTGCCAGCAGGAAGACAGAACTGAACACTGAAGCTTTCTTT. Residues: CASRKTELNTEAFF.

The chain combines TRBV27 with TRBJ1-6; TRBD1 aligns across 9 bases. The germline V gene encodes CDR1 MNHEY and CDR2 SMNVEV (reference sequence). The CDR3 length is 15 residues. Unmatched junction bases numbered 14, after V lost 7 bases and J lost 13 bases. The CDR3 loop is CASTPGQGVGGPLHF. The CDR3 DNA reads TGTGCCAGCACCCCGGGACAGGGAGTCGGTGGGCCCCTCCACTTT.

The gene calls are TRBV6-2 or TRBV6-3 and TRBJ2-5, with D perhaps matching TRBD1 (6 bases). The CDR3 runs 13 residues. V shed 2 bases and J shed 3 bases, with 7 bases lying between them. Per the germline V gene, CDR1 is MNHEY and CDR2 is SVGEGT. CDR3 residues: CASSYGGKETQYF. The CDR3 DNA sequence: TGTGCCAGCAGTTACGGGGGCAAAGAGACCCAGTACTTC.

The chain joins TRBV19 to TRBJ2-7, with 10 bases fitting TRBD2. V was pared by 5 bases and J by 5 bases, with 15 bases of the junction left unmatched. The CDR3 sequence is 17 residues long. The germline gives CDR1 LNHDA, CDR2 SQIVND (reference sequence). The CDR3 loop reads CASSLEREGSFDHEQYF. The CDR3 bases are TGTGCCAGTAGTCTCGAGCGGGAGGGCTCGTTTGACCACGAGCAGTACTTC.

V usage is TRBV5-6 and J usage is TRBJ1-5; maybe TRBD1 (6 bases). CDR1 and CDR2 (germline): SGHDT, YYEEEE. The CDR3 sequence is 16 residues long. The V end lost 1 base, the J end lost 2 bases, and 13 bases lay between the germline ends. The CDR3 is CASSLMQGIGNQPQHF. As DNA, the CDR3 is TGTGCCAGCAGCTTGATGCAGGGGATAGGCAATCAGCCCCAGCATTTT.

The gene calls are TRBV4-2 and TRBJ2-7; D might be TRBD2 (6 bases). Germline CDR1 LGHNA, CDR2 YNFKEQ. The CDR3 contains 14 residues. With 0 bases removed from V and 5 bases from J, the gap between germline ends came to 11 bases. The CDR3, as DNA: TGTGCCAGCAGCCAAGATCGGGAGATCAACGAGCAGTACTTC. Its translation: CASSQDREINEQYF.

The chain combines TRBV10-3 with TRBJ1-4; weak D call: TRBD1 (6 bases). The germline V gene encodes CDR1 ENHRY and CDR2 SYGVKD. The CDR3 totals 17 residues. Trimming stripped 0 bases from V and 0 bases from J, with 11 bases between. The CDR3 protein is CAISESGQSTTNEKLFF. CDR3 DNA: TGTGCCATCAGTGAGTCCGGACAGTCAACAACTAATGAAAAACTGTTTTTT.

The chain couples TRBV15 to TRBJ2-3; the D is unclear. Germline CDR1 and CDR2: LNHNV and YYDKDF (reference sequence). This CDR3 is built from 12 residues. Trimming cost V 3 bases and J 3 bases, with 4 bases left between them. The CDR3 sequence is CATSSGTDTQYF. The CDR3 nucleotides are TGTGCCACCAGCAGTGGGACAGATACGCAGTATTTT.

This rearrangement joins TRBV9 to TRBJ2-1; TRBD2 aligns across 10 bases. The CDR3 covers 12 residues. CDR1 and CDR2 from the germline V gene are SGDLS and YYNGEE. V shed 6 bases, J shed 7 bases, and the junction held 1 base outside the gene matches. The CDR3 reads CASTAGGNEQFF. The CDR3 DNA sequence: TGTGCCAGCACAGCGGGAGGGAATGAGCAGTTCTTC.

The chain recombines TRBV12-3 or TRBV12-4 with TRBJ2-5; TRBD2 agrees at 9 bases. The CDR3 sequence is 13 residues long. The junction had 2 bases not matched to a gene; V was cut back by 9 bases and J by 0 bases. CDR3 in amino acids: CASSGGYQETQYF. DNA of the CDR3: TGTGCCAGTAGCGGGGGATACCAAGAGACCCAGTACTTC.